This T cell receptor beta chain was obtained from a study of technical replicates of blood from several donors. This table comes from immunoSEQ multiplex PCR, and its TCRdb copy is limited to in-frame clones, with some not included. The sample comprises tens of thousands of clones, 93% of which are singletons, and 0.2% to 0.3% rests with the top ten. V dropped 3 bases and J dropped 6 bases, with 9 bases sitting between them. CDR3 length: 12 residues. Germline V gene sequence: CDR1 SGDLS, CDR2 YYNGEE. The chain uses TRBV9 and TRBJ1-2, with a possible D match to TRBD1 (6 bases). The material sequenced was T cells isolated from PBMCs. The TCR originated in a human donor in good health. Here the CDR3 reads CASSENRDGYTF. For the CDR3, the DNA is TGTGCCAGCAGCGAGAACAGGGATGGCTACACCTTC.